This TCR beta chain is drawn from a study of blood T cells in healthy people across ages. General observations from the study: It was the long-lived donors that had more naive CD4+ cells and higher diversity than aged donors. A strong correlation was seen between TCR beta diversity and naive T cell percentage.

The V end lost 4 bases, the J end lost 6 bases, and 13 bases lay between the germline ends. This CDR3 is built from 13 residues. Germline CDR1 reads DFQATT; CDR2 reads SNEGSKA (reference sequence). The use of a sample-barcoded 5' primer and a J-beta primer mix characterized a second PCR of roughly 6 to 11 cycles. Every cDNA molecule carried a tag from a template-switch adaptor bearing 12 random nucleotides. Each sample yielded at least 3 million CDR3-containing paired-end reads. Via MiXCR, TCRdb re-called the 5' RACE reads, giving one row per CDR3 protein. Of some 1.7 million distinct CDR3 sequences in the sample, about 28% were seen once. A note on this clonotype: Its matching antigen is unknown.

Sequencing used blood. The chain recombines TRBV20-1 with TRBJ2-1, with D tentatively TRBD2 (5 bases). The TCR was taken from a woman aged 25 to 39 in good health. For the CDR3, the DNA is TGCAGTGCTAAAACCGGACGGGGCAATGAGCAGTTCTTC. As protein: CSAKTGRGNEQFF.